The rows below give T cell receptor beta chains drawn from one sample of a study of shared clonotypes between healthy human individuals. Sequenced by immunoSEQ multiplex PCR; TCRdb stores in-frame clones only, minus some. The sample yields around 750,000 clones, around two thirds seen once. Sequenced material: memory CD4+ T cells sorted from blood. The receptors were gathered from a woman aged 25 to 39 in good health. The CDR3 runs from the conserved cysteine through the conserved F or W. D genes are given only for firm matches. For some rows the clone size is stated as once, few or many, or as a class when expanded; others skip it.

J	D	size	V	CDR3	DNA
TRBJ2-7	NA	NA	TRBV7-8	CASSLETISYEQYF	TGTGCCAGCAGCTTAGAGACTATCTCCTACGAGCAGTACTTC
TRBJ2-3	NA	NA	TRBV28	CASSPHPGGQGGADTQYF	TGTGCCAGCAGTCCACACCCAGGGGGGCAGGGCGGCGCAGATACGCAGTATTTT
TRBJ2-5	NA	NA	TRBV5-1	CASSFSRYQETQYF	TGCGCCAGCAGCTTTAGCAGATACCAAGAGACCCAGTACTTC
TRBJ2-3	NA	NA	TRBV15	CATSRSILRGLAVKPRQTDTQYF	TGTGCCACCAGCAGATCAATTCTCAGGGGGCTAGCGGTAAAACCTCGGCAAACAGATACGCAGTATTTT
TRBJ1-5	NA	once	TRBV5-1	CASSFGDDQPQHF	TGCGCCAGCAGCTTCGGGGACGATCAGCCCCAGCATTTT
TRBJ2-7	NA	NA	TRBV25-1	CASRDGPSYEQYF	TGTGCCAGCAGGGACGGGCCTTCCTACGAGCAGTACTTC
TRBJ2-5	NA	NA	TRBV11-2	CASSSKGTVEKQETQYF	TGTGCCAGCAGCTCCAAAGGGACCGTAGAGAAACAAGAGACCCAGTACTTC
TRBJ1-1	NA	NA	TRBV6-1	CASSEIGDTEAFF	TGTGCCAGCAGTGAAATTGGGGACACTGAAGCTTTCTTT
TRBJ1-5	NA	NA	TRBV28	CASSFSSVEPQHF	TGTGCCAGCAGTTTCTCATCCGTGGAGCCCCAGCATTTT
TRBJ1-5	NA	NA	TRBV28	CASSERRVNQPQHF	TGTGCCAGCAGTGAGCGCAGAGTCAATCAGCCCCAGCATTTT
TRBJ2-1	NA	NA	TRBV9	CASSVSSLTGDEQFF	TGTGCCAGCAGCGTATCCTCGTTAACGGGAGATGAGCAGTTCTTC
TRBJ2-1	TRBD1	once	TRBV5-4	CASSLAFGTGVNYNEQFF	TGTGCCAGCAGCTTGGCCTTTGGGACAGGAGTAAACTACAATGAGCAGTTCTTC
TRBJ1-5	NA	NA	TRBV4-1	CASSPVIGNSNQPQHF	TGCGCCAGCAGCCCAGTAATTGGTAATAGCAATCAGCCCCAGCATTTT
TRBJ2-2	NA	NA	TRBV5-1	CASRQWRDPGELFF	TGCGCCAGCCGACAGTGGAGGGATCCCGGGGAGCTGTTTTTT
TRBJ2-2	NA	NA	TRBV6-1	CASRYGANTGELFF	TGTGCCAGCAGGTACGGAGCGAACACCGGGGAGCTGTTTTTT
TRBJ2-3	NA	NA	TRBV7-2	CASSPGGSDTQYF	TGTGCCAGCAGCCCCGGGGGTTCAGATACGCAGTATTTT
TRBJ2-3	TRBD1	NA	TRBV9	CASSVRTGGGDTQYF	TGTGCCAGCAGCGTACGGACAGGGGGAGGGGATACGCAGTATTTT
TRBJ1-2	TRBD1	once	TRBV5-1	CASSLDAGQVYGYTF	TGCGCCAGCAGCTTGGATGCCGGACAGGTCTATGGCTACACCTTC
TRBJ2-5	NA	NA	TRBV27	CASSRSLKETQYF	TGTGCCAGTTCGAGGTCGCTAAAAGAGACCCAGTACTTC
TRBJ2-7	TRBD2	NA	TRBV5-4	CASSFQLAGVLHEQYF	TGTGCCAGCAGCTTCCAACTAGCGGGAGTTCTTCACGAGCAGTACTTC
TRBJ1-2	NA	NA	TRBV28	CASSLVDLNYGYTF	TGTGCCAGCAGTTTAGTAGATCTTAACTATGGCTACACCTTC
TRBJ2-7	TRBD2	few	TRBV6-1	CASSPGTSGSYEQYF	TGTGCCAGCAGTCCGGGGACTAGCGGCTCCTACGAGCAGTACTTC
TRBJ2-1	NA	NA	TRBV2	CASGTDSYNEQFF	TGTGCCAGCGGGACGGACTCCTACAATGAGCAGTTCTTC
TRBJ1-5	NA	NA	TRBV19	CASSIGRGRNQPQHF	TGTGCCAGTAGTATAGGCAGGGGCCGCAATCAGCCCCAGCATTTT
TRBJ1-1	NA	NA	TRBV6-4	CASSQDWNTEAFF	TGTGCCAGCAGTCAGGACTGGAACACTGAAGCTTTCTTT
TRBJ2-7	NA	NA	TRBV28	CASNLPDSYSYEQYF	TGTGCCAGCAACCTCCCGGACAGCTACTCCTACGAGCAGTACTTC
TRBJ1-5	NA	NA	TRBV7-5	CVRSSEDRDQPQHF	TGTGTCAGAAGCTCAGAAGACAGGGATCAGCCCCAGCATTTT
TRBJ2-7	TRBD2	NA	TRBV27	CASRTSSGRSSYEQYF	TGTGCCAGCAGGACTAGTAGCGGGAGGAGCTCCTACGAGCAGTACTTC
TRBJ2-7	NA	NA	TRBV2	CASSTGGMYEQYF	TGTGCCAGCAGCACGGGCGGGATGTACGAGCAGTACTTC
TRBJ2-6	TRBD1	NA	TRBV5-4	CASSTGTGSSGANVLTF	TGTGCCAGCAGCACAGGGACAGGTTCATCTGGGGCCAACGTCCTGACTTTC
TRBJ2-4	NA	NA	TRBV5-1	CASSLGPIAKNIQYF	TGCGCCAGCAGCTTGGGGCCAATAGCCAAAAACATTCAGTACTTC
TRBJ2-5	TRBD1	NA	TRBV7-2	CASSSTGQGVGTQYF	TGTGCCAGCAGCAGTACGGGACAGGGGGTTGGGACCCAGTACTTC
TRBJ2-7	NA	NA	TRBV15	CATSRGGYEQYF	TGTGCCACCAGCAGAGGAGGATACGAGCAGTACTTC
TRBJ2-3	TRBD2	many	TRBV28	CASSRAGYSDTQYF	TGTGCCAGCAGTAGAGCGGGGTACTCAGATACGCAGTATTTT
TRBJ2-5	TRBD1	once	TRBV25-1	CASSRSEGQDATQYF	TGTGCCAGCAGTAGGTCGGAGGGACAGGACGCGACCCAGTACTTC
TRBJ1-5	NA	NA	TRBV7-8	CASSLVSDGSQHF	TGTGCCAGCAGCTTAGTGTCGGATGGGTCCCAGCATTTT
TRBJ2-3	TRBD2	NA	TRBV6-9	CASSPGLAGVKGTQYF	TGTGCCAGCAGCCCGGGACTAGCGGGGGTCAAGGGTACGCAGTATTTT
TRBJ1-4	TRBD1	NA	TRBV29-1	CSVAGTGREKLFF	TGCAGCGTAGCCGGGACAGGGAGGGAAAAACTGTTTTTT
TRBJ1-1	NA	NA	TRBV5-4	CASSPGGALNTEAFF	TGTGCCAGCAGCCCCGGGGGAGCTTTGAACACTGAAGCTTTCTTT
TRBJ2-1	TRBD2	NA	TRBV5-1	CASQPGLAGSNEQFF	TGCGCCAGCCAGCCCGGACTAGCGGGAAGCAATGAGCAGTTCTTC
TRBJ2-2	NA	few	TRBV5-1	CASSSHGGMDTGELFF	TGCGCCAGCAGCTCCCATGGGGGAATGGACACCGGGGAGCTGTTTTTT
TRBJ2-7	TRBD1	NA	TRBV11-2	CASSPTGNYEQYF	TGTGCCAGCAGCCCGACAGGGAACTACGAGCAGTACTTC